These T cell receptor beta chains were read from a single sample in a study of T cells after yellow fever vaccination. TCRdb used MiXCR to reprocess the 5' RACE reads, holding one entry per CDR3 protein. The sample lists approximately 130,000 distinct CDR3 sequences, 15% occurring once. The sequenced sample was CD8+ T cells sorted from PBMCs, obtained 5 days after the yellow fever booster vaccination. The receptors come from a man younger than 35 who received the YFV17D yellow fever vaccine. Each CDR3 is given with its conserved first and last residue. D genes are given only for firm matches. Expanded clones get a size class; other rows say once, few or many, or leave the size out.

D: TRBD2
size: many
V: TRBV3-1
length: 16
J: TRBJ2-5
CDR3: CASSQVLAGLQETQYF
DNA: TGTGCCAGCAGCCAAGTCCTAGCGGGGTTGCAAGAGACCCAGTACTTC

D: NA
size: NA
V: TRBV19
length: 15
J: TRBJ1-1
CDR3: CASSIDTGGPTEAFF
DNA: TGTGCCAGTAGTATAGATACAGGAGGCCCCACTGAAGCTTTCTTT

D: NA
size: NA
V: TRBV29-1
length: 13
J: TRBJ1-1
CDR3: CSVPGTTDTEAFF
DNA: TGCAGCGTTCCCGGGACAACGGACACTGAAGCTTTCTTT

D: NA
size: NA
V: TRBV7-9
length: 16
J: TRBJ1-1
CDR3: CASSLTDRGRNTEAFF
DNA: TGTGCCAGCAGCTTAACTGACCGGGGGCGGAACACTGAAGCTTTCTTT

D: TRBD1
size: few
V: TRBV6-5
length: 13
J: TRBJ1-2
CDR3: CASSEQGAYGYTF
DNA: TGTGCCAGCAGTGAGCAGGGGGCTTATGGCTACACCTTC

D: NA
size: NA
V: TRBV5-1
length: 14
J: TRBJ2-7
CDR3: CASSPYGYAVEQYF
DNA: TGCGCCAGCAGCCCCTACGGCTACGCGGTCGAGCAGTACTTC

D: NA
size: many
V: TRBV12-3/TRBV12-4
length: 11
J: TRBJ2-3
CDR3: CASRHTDTQYF
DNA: TGTGCCAGCAGACACACAGATACGCAGTATTTT

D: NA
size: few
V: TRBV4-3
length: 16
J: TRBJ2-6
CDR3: CASSQDRGGGANVLTF
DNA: TGCGCCAGCAGCCAAGACAGGGGAGGTGGGGCCAACGTCCTGACTTTC

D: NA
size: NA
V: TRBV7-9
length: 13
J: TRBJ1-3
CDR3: CASSLISDGDQYF
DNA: TGTGCCAGCAGCTTAATTTCGGACGGAGACCAATATTTT

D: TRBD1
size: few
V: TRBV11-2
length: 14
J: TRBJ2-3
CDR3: CASSLNRGVNTQYF
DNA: TGTGCCAGCAGCTTGAACAGGGGGGTGAATACGCAGTATTTT

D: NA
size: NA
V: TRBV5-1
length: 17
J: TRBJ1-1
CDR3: CASSLSASSPMNTEAFF
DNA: TGCGCCAGCAGCCTTTCGGCTTCCTCCCCCATGAACACTGAAGCTTTCTTT

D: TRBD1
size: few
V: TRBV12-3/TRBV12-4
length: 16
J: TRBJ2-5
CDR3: CASSFGTGYDQETQYF
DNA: TGTGCCAGCAGTTTCGGGACAGGGTACGATCAAGAGACCCAGTACTTC

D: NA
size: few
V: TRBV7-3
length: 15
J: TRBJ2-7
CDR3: CASSGTGGNSYEQYF
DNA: TGTGCCAGCAGCGGGACTGGGGGTAACTCCTACGAGCAGTACTTC

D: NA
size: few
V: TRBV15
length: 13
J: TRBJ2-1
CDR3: CATSRDAGSEQFF
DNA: TGTGCCACCAGCAGAGATGCAGGGTCCGAGCAGTTCTTC

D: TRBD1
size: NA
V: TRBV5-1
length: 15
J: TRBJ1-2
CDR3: CASSLRTGGGYGYTF
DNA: TGCGCCAGCAGCCTGCGGACAGGGGGCGGCTATGGCTACACCTTC

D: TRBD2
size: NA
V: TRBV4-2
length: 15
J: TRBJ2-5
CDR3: CASSQTSGGAETQYF
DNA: TGTGCCAGCAGCCAGACTAGCGGGGGGGCAGAGACCCAGTACTTC

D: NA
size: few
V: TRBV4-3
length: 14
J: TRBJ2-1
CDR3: CASSQDIASNEQFF
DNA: TGCGCCAGCAGCCAAGATATAGCCAGTAATGAGCAGTTCTTC

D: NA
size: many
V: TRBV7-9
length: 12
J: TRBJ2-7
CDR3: CASSGGTYEQYF
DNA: TGTGCCAGCAGCGGGGGAACGTACGAGCAGTACTTC

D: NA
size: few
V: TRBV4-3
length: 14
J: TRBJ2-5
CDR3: CASSRADYPETQYF
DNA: TGCGCCAGCAGCCGAGCCGACTATCCAGAGACCCAGTACTTC

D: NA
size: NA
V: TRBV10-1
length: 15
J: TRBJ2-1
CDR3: CASSESSSRMNEQFF
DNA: TGCGCCAGCAGTGAGTCGTCCTCCCGGATGAATGAGCAGTTCTTC

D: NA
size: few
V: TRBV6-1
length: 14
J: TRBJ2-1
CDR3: CASSELDGGNEQFF
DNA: TGTGCCAGCAGTGAACTAGACGGTGGCAATGAGCAGTTCTTC

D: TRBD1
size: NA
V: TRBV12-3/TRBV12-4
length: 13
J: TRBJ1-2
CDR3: CASRGQGASGYTF
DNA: TGTGCCAGCAGGGGACAGGGGGCAAGTGGCTACACCTTC

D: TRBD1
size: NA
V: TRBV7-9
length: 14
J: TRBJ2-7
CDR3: CASSNWDSPYEQYF
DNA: TGTGCCAGCAGCAACTGGGACAGTCCCTACGAGCAGTACTTC

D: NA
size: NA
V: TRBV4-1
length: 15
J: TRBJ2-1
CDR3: CASSQVETVYNEQFF
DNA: TGCGCCAGCAGCCAAGTTGAGACGGTCTACAATGAGCAGTTCTTC

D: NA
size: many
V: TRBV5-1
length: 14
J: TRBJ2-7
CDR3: CASSFGGGANEQYF
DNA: TGCGCCAGCAGCTTCGGAGGAGGGGCGAACGAGCAGTACTTC

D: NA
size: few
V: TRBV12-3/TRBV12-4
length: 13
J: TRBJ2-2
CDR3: CASGDSNTGELFF
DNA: TGTGCCAGCGGGGACTCGAACACCGGGGAGCTGTTTTTT

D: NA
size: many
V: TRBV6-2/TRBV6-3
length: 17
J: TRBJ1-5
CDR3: CASSYSGGGISNQPQHF
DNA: TGTGCCAGCAGTTACTCGGGCGGCGGGATTAGCAATCAGCCCCAGCATTTT

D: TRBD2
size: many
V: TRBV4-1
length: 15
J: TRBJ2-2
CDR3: CASSQVGRVPGELFF
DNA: TGCGCCAGCAGCCAAGTTGGGAGGGTCCCCGGGGAGCTGTTTTTT

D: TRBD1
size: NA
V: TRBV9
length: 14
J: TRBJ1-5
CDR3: CASSAGTGDQPQHF
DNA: TGTGCCAGCAGCGCGGGGACAGGGGATCAGCCCCAGCATTTT

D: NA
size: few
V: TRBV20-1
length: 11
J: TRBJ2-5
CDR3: CSAAGQETQYF
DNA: TGCAGTGCTGCGGGACAAGAGACCCAGTACTTC

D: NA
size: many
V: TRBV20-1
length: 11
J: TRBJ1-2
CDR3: CSARNGPGYTF
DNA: TGCAGTGCTAGGAATGGGCCGGGCTACACCTTC

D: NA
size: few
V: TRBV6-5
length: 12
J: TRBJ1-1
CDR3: CASSPGTLNAFF
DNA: TGTGCCAGCAGCCCTGGAACTTTGAATGCTTTCTTT

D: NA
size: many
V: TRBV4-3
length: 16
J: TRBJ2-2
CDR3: CASSQGVGTNTGELFF
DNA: TGCGCCAGCAGCCAAGGGGTGGGGACGAACACCGGGGAGCTGTTTTTT

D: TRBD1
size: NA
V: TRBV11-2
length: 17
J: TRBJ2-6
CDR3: CASSGGQDFSGANVLTF
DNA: TGTGCCAGCAGCGGCGGACAGGATTTCTCTGGGGCCAACGTCCTGACTTTC

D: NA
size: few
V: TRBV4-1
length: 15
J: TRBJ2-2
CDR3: CASSQLTEITGELFF
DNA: TGCGCCAGCAGCCAACTAACAGAGATCACCGGGGAGCTGTTTTTT

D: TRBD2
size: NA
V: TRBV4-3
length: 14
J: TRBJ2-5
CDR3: CASSPIAGAETQYF
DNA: TGCGCCAGCAGCCCCATAGCGGGAGCAGAGACCCAGTACTTC

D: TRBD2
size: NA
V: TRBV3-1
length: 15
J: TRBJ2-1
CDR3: CASSPLAGGLNEQFF
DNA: TGTGCCAGCAGTCCCCTAGCGGGAGGGTTGAATGAGCAGTTCTTC

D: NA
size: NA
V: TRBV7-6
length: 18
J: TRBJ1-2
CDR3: CASSLLAGLRVFNYGYTF
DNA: TGTGCCAGCAGCTTATTAGCAGGACTCAGGGTTTTTAACTATGGCTACACCTTC

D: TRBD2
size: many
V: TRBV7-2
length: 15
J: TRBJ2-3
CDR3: CASSFLSGGADTQYF
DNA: TGTGCCAGCAGCTTTTTAAGCGGGGGGGCAGATACGCAGTATTTT

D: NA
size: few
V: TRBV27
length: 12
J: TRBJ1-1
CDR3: CASLLRSGEAFF
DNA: TGTGCCAGCTTACTCCGTTCGGGCGAAGCTTTCTTT